This TCR beta chain derives from a study of radiotherapy plus CTLA-4 blockade in lung cancer. Study overall: Objective response was observed in more than 15% of patients, and disease control in 31%.

Turning to this clone: Its specificity is not known.

Whole-study findings and limits: Reports state that early shifts in blood T cell clones, with interferon-beta, best predicted response.

Between the trimmed V and J ends, which lost 1 base and 8 bases, there was a span of 7 bases. The CDR3 loop spans 13 amino acids. In germline, CDR1 is SGHRS, CDR2 YFSETQ. Clones were read by immunoSEQ multiplex PCR, and TCRdb kept only the in-frame ones, dropping some. The sample includes around 40,000 clones, about 74% seen only once; the top ten take 9.8%. The clonotype comes from a human donor with non-small cell lung cancer who had stable disease on radiotherapy plus ipilimumab. The chain recombines TRBV5-1 with TRBJ1-6; the D is unclear. The source material was peripheral blood, sampled from a patient treated with radiotherapy plus ipilimumab. This chain's CDR3 is CASSLNRYSPLHF. In nucleotides, the CDR3 is TGCGCCAGCAGCTTGAACAGATATTCACCCCTCCACTTT.